A single sample gave rise to the 17 T cell receptor beta chains below, sequenced in a study of cytomegalovirus exposure and HLA in healthy donors. Some clones are missing from TCRdb's copy, which holds only in-frame ones; the method was immunoSEQ multiplex PCR. The sample has 110,000 to 150,000 clones, about four fifths seen once. The sample comprised PBMCs. The receptors shown here come from a woman in her 30s in good health and CMV-seronegative.

Only a few counts were recorded for this clone. The chain carries TRBV11-2 and TRBJ2-5; no clear D. The V gene's germline CDR1 is SGHAT and CDR2 FQNNGV. V was clipped by 7 bases and J by 0 bases, with 9 bases between them. The CDR3 loop spans 13 amino acids. The CDR3 protein is CASTFEYQETQYF. Written as DNA, the CDR3 is TGTGCCAGCACCTTTGAGTACCAAGAGACCCAGTACTTC.

The chain recombines TRBV13 with TRBJ1-2; 12 nucleotides line up with TRBD1. V gave up 10 bases and J gave up 5 bases; unmatched junction bases: 5. The CDR3 loop spans 13 amino acids. CDR1 and CDR2 from the germline V gene are PRHDT and FYEKMQ (reference sequence). CDR3 amino acids: CATGTGGGYGYTF. The CDR3 nucleotides read TGTGCCACTGGGACAGGGGGCGGATATGGCTACACCTTC. Supplemented by reference TRBV13 and TRBJ1-2, the full variable domain reads AAGVIQSPRHLIKEKRETATLKCYPIPRHDTVYWYQQGPGQDPQFLISFYEKMQSDKGSIPDRFSAQQFSDYHSELNMSSLELGDSALYFCATGTGGGYGYTFGSGTRLTVV.

This clone was picked up a small number of times. The chain recombines TRBV2 with TRBJ2-5, with 11 bases fitting TRBD2. With V trimmed by 7 bases and J by 6 bases, 1 base remained unmatched. Germline V gene sequence: CDR1 SNHLY, CDR2 FYNNEI. This CDR3 comprises 12 residues. CDR3 loop: CASTTSGKTQYF. The CDR3 DNA reads TGTGCCAGCACGACTAGCGGGAAGACCCAGTACTTC.

The chain links TRBV28 to TRBJ2-7; 8 positions agree with TRBD1. The junction had 10 bases not matched to a gene; V was cut back by 7 bases and J by 2 bases. In germline, CDR1 is MDHEN, CDR2 SYDVKM. CDR3 length: 15 residues. CDR3 in DNA: TGTGCCAGCACCCCCCGGGACAGGCCTACCTACGAGCAGTACTTC. This gives the protein CASTPRDRPTYEQYF.

The chain recombines TRBV29-1 with TRBJ2-7; D is possibly TRBD1 (5 bases). From germline, CDR1 is SQVTM and CDR2 ANQGSEA. Trimming cost V 0 bases and J 7 bases, with 10 bases left between them. The CDR3 sequence is 12 residues long. CDR3 in DNA: TGCAGCGTTGAAGATCGAAGGGGTGAGCAGTACTTC. This translates into CSVEDRRGEQYF.

The chain is built from TRBV6-1 and TRBJ1-5; TRBD1 agrees at 9 bases. The V segment lost 2 bases and the J segment 2 bases; nucleotides outside the gene matches: 10. Germline V gives CDR1 MNHNS, CDR2 SASEGT. The CDR3 extends over 18 amino acids. Here the CDR3 DNA reads TGTGCCAGCAGTGAAAGGCTTAACAGGGGGCGAGGCAATCAGCCCCAGCATTTT. Amino acid sequence: CASSERLNRGRGNQPQHF.

CDR3 sequence: CASSLVTGPYEDGYTF. The CDR3 DNA reads TGTGCCAGCAGCTTAGTCACAGGGCCGTATGAGGATGGCTACACCTTC. The chain is built from TRBV7-9 and TRBJ1-2; tentatively, D is TRBD1 (6 bases). Germline V gene data show CDR1 as SEHNR and CDR2 as FQNEAQ (reference sequence). This CDR3 spans 16 amino acids. V gave up 1 base and J gave up 6 bases, with 18 bases separating them.

This clone is labeled medium-sized. This rearrangement joins TRBV7-2 to TRBJ1-2, with D possibly TRBD1 on 5 matching bases. V was pared by 3 bases and J by 7 bases, with 15 bases between. Germline CDR1 SGHTA, CDR2 FQGNSA. The CDR3 has 14 amino acids. The CDR3 here is CASSLGPWRRGYTF. The CDR3 bases are TGTGCCAGCAGCTTGGGGCCCTGGCGGCGTGGCTACACCTTC.

This rearrangement joins TRBV9 to TRBJ2-1; a possible D gene is TRBD1 (6 bases). V dropped 3 bases and J dropped 5 bases, with 15 bases sitting between them. Germline CDR1 SGDLS, CDR2 YYNGEE. The CDR3 length is 15 residues. This CDR3 is CASSAQIQGNNEQFF. The CDR3 nucleotides are TGTGCCAGCAGCGCCCAGATACAGGGAAACAATGAGCAGTTCTTC.

The rearrangement uses TRBV5-1 and TRBJ2-1; D may be TRBD2 (5 bases). CDR1 and CDR2 from the germline V gene are SGHRS and YFSETQ. Trimming shortened V by 1 base and J by 7 bases, and 15 bases separated the two germline ends. The CDR3 has 15 residues. CDR3 in amino acids: CASSLIYLGENEQFF. The CDR3 DNA follows: TGCGCCAGCAGCTTGATCTATTTGGGAGAGAATGAGCAGTTCTTC.

The chain has TRBV11-2 and TRBJ1-6, with D tentatively TRBD1 (6 bases). This CDR3 comprises 19 residues. The V and J ends lost 2 bases and 4 bases respectively, with 21 bases between them. The germline CDR1 and CDR2 sequences are SGHAT and FQNNGV. The CDR3 reads CASSLRSFGQGSYNSPLHF. The DNA of the CDR3 is TGTGCCAGCAGCTTAAGAAGTTTCGGGCAGGGGTCGTATAATTCACCCCTCCACTTT. Based on the CDR3 plus reference TRBV11-2 and TRBJ1-6, the full variable domain is EAGVAQSPRYKIIEKRQSVAFWCNPISGHATLYWYQQILGQGPKLLIQFQNNGVVDDSQLPKDRFSAERLKGVDSTLKIQPAKLEDSAVYLCASSLRSFGQGSYNSPLHFGNGTRLTVT.

The J gene is TRBJ2-1, the V gene TRBV29-1, with TRBD1 identical over 9 bases. The CDR3 runs to 13 residues. J lost 1 base, V lost 7 bases, and 2 bases had no gene match. Germline V gives CDR1 SQVTM, CDR2 ANQGSEA. Written as DNA, the CDR3 is TGCAGCGAGACAGGGGGTTCCTACAATGAGCAGTTCTTC. Translation gives CSETGGSYNEQFF.

The sample holds one count of this clone. The chain couples TRBV6-5 to TRBJ1-2; TRBD1 is a possible D gene (5 bases). Trimming removed 6 bases from V and 3 bases from J, with 14 bases in between. This CDR3 is 14 amino acids long. Germline loops: CDR1 MNHEY, CDR2 SVGAGI. The CDR3 DNA follows: TGTGCCAGCAGCCGAGGACACCGCGACTATGGCTACACCTTC. It translates to CASSRGHRDYGYTF.

The chain couples TRBV6-5 to TRBJ2-7; 10 positions match TRBD1. The CDR3 is 15 residues long. V gave up 2 bases and J gave up 3 bases; unmatched junction bases: 4. Germline V lookup: CDR1 MNHEY, CDR2 SVGAGI. The CDR3 sequence is CASSYGGQGGYEQYF. The DNA of the CDR3 is TGTGCCAGCAGTTACGGCGGACAGGGGGGCTACGAGCAGTACTTC.

The chain combines TRBV5-1 with TRBJ2-5, with TRBD1 matching 7 bases. Germline V gives CDR1 SGHRS, CDR2 YFSETQ. With V trimmed by 4 bases and J by 3 bases, 6 bases remained unmatched. The CDR3 totals 14 residues. In DNA, the CDR3 is TGCGCCAGCAGCGCCGGGACAGCCGAAGAGACCCAGTACTTC. Its protein product is CASSAGTAEETQYF.

This sequence joins TRBV5-4 and TRBJ2-1, with 8 bases lining up with TRBD2. V lost 2 bases to trimming and J lost 1 base; unmatched junction nucleotides: 5. There are 16 residues in the CDR3. The germline V gene encodes CDR1 SGHNT and CDR2 YYREEE (reference sequence). CDR3 sequence: CASSFDSGASYNEQFF. The DNA for the CDR3 is TGTGCCAGCAGCTTTGATAGCGGGGCATCCTACAATGAGCAGTTCTTC.

The J gene is TRBJ2-5, the V gene TRBV29-1; 10 bases align to TRBD1. V gave up 5 bases and J gave up 4 bases; unmatched junction bases: 4. The CDR3 is made up of 13 amino acids. Germline loops: CDR1 SQVTM, CDR2 ANQGSEA. The CDR3 DNA sequence: TGCAGCGTTCCAGACAGGGGGCTAGAGACCCAGTACTTC. Amino acids: CSVPDRGLETQYF.